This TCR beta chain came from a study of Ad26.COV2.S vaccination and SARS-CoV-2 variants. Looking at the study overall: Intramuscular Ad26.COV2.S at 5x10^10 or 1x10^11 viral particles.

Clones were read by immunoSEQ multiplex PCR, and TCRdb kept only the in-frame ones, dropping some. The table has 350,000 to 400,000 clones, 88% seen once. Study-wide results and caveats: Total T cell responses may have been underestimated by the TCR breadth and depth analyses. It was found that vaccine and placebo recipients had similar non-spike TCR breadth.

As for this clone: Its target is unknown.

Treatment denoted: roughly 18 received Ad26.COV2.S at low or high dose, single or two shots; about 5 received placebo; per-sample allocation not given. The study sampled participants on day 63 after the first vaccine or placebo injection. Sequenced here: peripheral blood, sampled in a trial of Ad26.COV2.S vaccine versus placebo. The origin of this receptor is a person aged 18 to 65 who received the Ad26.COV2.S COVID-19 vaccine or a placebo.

CDR3 region: CASSGGTATYEAFF. CDR3 coding DNA: TGCGCCAGCAGCGGAGGGACAGCCACCTATGAAGCTTTCTTT. The chain carries TRBV5-1 and TRBJ1-1, with 7 bases lining up with TRBD1. J lost 7 bases, V lost 4 bases, and 10 bases had no gene match. The germline V gene has CDR1 SGHRS and CDR2 YFSETQ. CDR3 length: 14 amino acids.